The subject of this entry is one TCR beta chain. Only in-frame clones appear in the TCRdb table, and some are missing; sequencing was by immunoSEQ multiplex PCR. The sample records around 160,000 clones, roughly 84% being singletons. The data were obtained in a study of cytotoxic CD8 clonotypes in ibrutinib-treated CLL. The source of this sequence is a human donor with chronic lymphocytic leukemia. The sequencing used PBMCs, collected at disease progression, from a patient treated with ibrutinib.

The CDR3 here is CASSFGHLGAEAFF. Here the CDR3 DNA reads TGTGCCAGCAGTTTTGGGCATCTCGGCGCTGAAGCTTTCTTT. The genes are TRBV27 and TRBJ1-1; D is undetermined. V was pared by 3 bases and J by 6 bases, with 14 bases between. Looked up from germline, CDR1 is MNHEY and CDR2 is SMNVEV (reference sequence). The CDR3 is 14 amino acids.